Listed below are T cell receptor beta chains from one sample, sequenced in a study of T cell changes during pregnancy in multiple sclerosis. Libraries were prepared by immunoSEQ multiplex PCR; TCRdb keeps only in-frame clonotypes and omits some of them. Of over 50,000 clones in the sample, 88% were seen once. Specimen: CD4+ T cells from peripheral blood mononuclear cells, collected in the third trimester of pregnancy. These receptors all come from a female donor with multiple sclerosis, enrolled in a pregnancy study. CDR3s include the opening cysteine and the closing phenylalanine or tryptophan. D genes are given only for firm matches. Expanded clones get a size class; other rows say once, few or many, or leave the size out.

>TRBJ2-3|TRBV19|-|-
TGTGCCAGCCGCCCCGGGACTGCGAATGAAGATACGCAGTATTTT
CASRPGTANEDTQYF
>TRBJ2-1|TRBV6-1|-|-
TGTGCCAGCAACAGAGGACTCACAGGGAAGAATGAGCAGTTCTTC
CASNRGLTGKNEQFF
>TRBJ1-5|TRBV5-1|-|-
TGCGCCAGCAGCTTAGGGCAGGGCTCGAATCAGCCCCAGCATTTT
CASSLGQGSNQPQHF
>TRBJ2-2|TRBV5-6|-|TRBD1
TGTGCCAGCAGCTTGGATTTCGGTTTAGGACAGGGGAATACCGGGGAGCTGTTTTTT
CASSLDFGLGQGNTGELFF
>TRBJ2-7|TRBV6-1|-|-
TGTGCCAGCAGCAGGACAGTGTACGAGCAGTACTTC
CASSRTVYEQYF
>TRBJ1-2|TRBV6-4|-|-
TGTGCCAGCAGTGGAGGAGCCTTTAACTATGGCTACACCTTC
CASSGGAFNYGYTF
>TRBJ2-1|TRBV19|-|TRBD2
TGTGCCAGCCAAATACTAGCGGCGGGGACCAATGAGCAGTTCTTC
CASQILAAGTNEQFF
>TRBJ2-3|TRBV6-5|once|TRBD2
TGTGCCAGCAGAATTAGCGGGCCGAGCACAGATACGCAGTATTTT
CASRISGPSTDTQYF
>TRBJ2-5|TRBV5-8|-|-
TGTGCCAGCAGCTTAGGACTAGGGGGAGAGACCCAGTACTTC
CASSLGLGGETQYF
>TRBJ2-1|TRBV27|-|TRBD1
TGTGCCAGCAGTCTAATCCAGGGGGCGAGCTCCTACAATGAGCAGTTCTTC
CASSLIQGASSYNEQFF
>TRBJ2-7|TRBV6-5|-|TRBD1
TGTGCCAGCAGACGGGACAGGAACCCAACCTACGAGCAGTACTTC
CASRRDRNPTYEQYF
>TRBJ2-2|TRBV15|-|-
TGTGCCACCAGCAGTGTTCAGGGGAACGGGGAGCTGTTTTTT
CATSSVQGNGELFF
>TRBJ1-1|TRBV7-2|-|-
TGTGCCAGCAGCTCCATCCGAGACACTGAAGCTTTCTTT
CASSSIRDTEAFF
>TRBJ1-5|TRBV7-9|once|-
TGTGCCAGCAGCTCGGACACGGGTGGCAATCAGCCCCAGCATTTT
CASSSDTGGNQPQHF
>TRBJ2-5|TRBV6-1|-|-
TGTGCCACCTTCGGACTGCAAGAGACCCAGTACTTC
CATFGLQETQYF
>TRBJ2-6|TRBV4-3|-|-
TGCGCCAGCAGCCAAGATAAGGAGGGGACGGCAAACTCTGGGGCCAACGTCCTGACTTTC
CASSQDKEGTANSGANVLTF
>TRBJ2-3|TRBV7-8|-|-
TGTGCCAGCACCAAACCACGGACTGGCACAGATACGCAGTATTTT
CASTKPRTGTDTQYF